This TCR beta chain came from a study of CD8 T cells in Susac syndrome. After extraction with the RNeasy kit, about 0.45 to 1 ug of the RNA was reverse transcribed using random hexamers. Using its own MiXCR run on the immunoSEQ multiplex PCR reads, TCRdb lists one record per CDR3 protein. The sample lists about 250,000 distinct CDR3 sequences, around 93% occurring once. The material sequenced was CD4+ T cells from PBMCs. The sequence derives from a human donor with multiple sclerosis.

This chain's CDR3 is CATKLRSDGNQPQHF. As DNA, the CDR3 is TGTGCCACCAAGCTTCGATCGGACGGCAATCAGCCCCAGCATTTT. The rearrangement uses TRBV28 and TRBJ1-5; D unresolved. V lost 10 bases to trimming and J lost 2 bases, with 18 bases between them. The CDR3 has 15 residues. Germline V CDR1 and CDR2: MDHEN, SYDVKM.